In this sample, the clone carrying this T cell receptor (beta chain) turned up a few times. Its antigen remains unidentified. The germline CDR1 and CDR2 sequences are LGHDT and YNNKEL (reference sequence). The CDR3 runs 13 residues. V was shortened by 2 bases and J by 5 bases, with 10 bases between the two germline ends. Study conclusions and caveats: Tumor-infiltrating Treg TCR alpha and beta sequences overlapped most with tumor naive CD4+ T cells, then blood naive. The larger-cohort validation was restricted to a single TCR beta V-J rearrangement rather than whole repertoires.

Naive CD4+ cells had CD25+ Tregs removed. Semi-nested PCR with Nested Universal Primer A followed constant-region reverse priming of full-length variable regions. Using its own MiXCR run on the 5' RACE reads, TCRdb lists one record per CDR3 protein. This table has about 54,000 distinct CDR3 sequences, approximately 17% appearing once. Sequenced sample: naive CD4+ T cells sorted from blood. Subset noted: naive CD4+ T cells, CD4+CD45RA+CD25-. The receptor's source is a female donor with breast cancer. J is TRBJ2-7 and V is TRBV3-1; D not certain. CDR3 amino acids: CASSQSSLDEQYF. The DNA of the CDR3 is TGTGCCAGCAGCCAAAGTTCCCTCGACGAGCAGTACTTC.